This T cell receptor beta chain was obtained from a study of cytomegalovirus exposure and HLA in healthy donors. As for the study in general: According to later analysis, the same platform produced the roughly 120 validation and 600 to 800 first-cohort repertoires.

A note on this clone: Antigen specificity is unknown.

CDR3 length equals 15 residues. Germline V gene data show CDR1 as SNHLY and CDR2 as FYNNEI. Trimming removed 7 bases from V and 1 base from J; junction bases left unmatched: 4. Here immunoSEQ multiplex PCR was the method, and the copy in TCRdb shows in-frame clones only, minus some. The table lists 110,000 to 150,000 clones, about 94% of them singletons. Donors were drawn from the approximately 110-subject validation cohort, separate from the approximately 640-subject first cohort. Study-level results: The study flagged around 160 TCR beta chains as cytomegalovirus-associated.

The clonotype was recovered from a man aged 18-30 years in good health and CMV-seropositive. Sequenced: PBMCs. J is TRBJ2-5 and V is TRBV2, with 12 bases aligning to TRBD2. For the CDR3, the DNA is TGTGCCAGCACCCTAGCGGGAGGGCCCCAAGAGACCCAGTACTTC. Translated: CASTLAGGPQETQYF.